This TCR beta chain was identified in a study of CD8 T cells in ankylosing spondylitis. This clonotype was seen a few times. TCRdb redid the calling of the 5' RACE reads with MiXCR, one entry per CDR3 protein. The data contain under 170,000 distinct CDR3 sequences, around 45% of them seen just once; the ten biggest clones take up roughly 15%. Trimming took off 5 bases at V and 2 bases at J, with 13 bases between the two ends. This CDR3 is built from 15 residues. Germline lookup yields CDR1 SGHTA and CDR2 FQGNSA. The V and J genes are TRBV7-2 and TRBJ2-1, with D possibly called TRBD1 or TRBD2 (7 bases each). This TCR was recovered from a male donor with ankylosing spondylitis. Sequenced sample: synovial fluid, either unsorted or a sorted T cell fraction (not recorded which). CDR3 nucleotides: TGTGCCAGCAGCCGGGGGGACAGAGCCTACAATGAGCAGTTCTTC. Translation gives CASSRGDRAYNEQFF. The variable domain in full, with the rest retrieved from reference TRBV7-2 and TRBJ2-1, is GAGVSQSPSNKVTEKGKDVELRCDPISGHTALYWYRQSLGQGLEFLIYFQGNSAPDKSGLPSDRFSAERTGGSVSTLTIQRTQQEDSAVYLCASSRGDRAYNEQFFGPGTRLTVL.